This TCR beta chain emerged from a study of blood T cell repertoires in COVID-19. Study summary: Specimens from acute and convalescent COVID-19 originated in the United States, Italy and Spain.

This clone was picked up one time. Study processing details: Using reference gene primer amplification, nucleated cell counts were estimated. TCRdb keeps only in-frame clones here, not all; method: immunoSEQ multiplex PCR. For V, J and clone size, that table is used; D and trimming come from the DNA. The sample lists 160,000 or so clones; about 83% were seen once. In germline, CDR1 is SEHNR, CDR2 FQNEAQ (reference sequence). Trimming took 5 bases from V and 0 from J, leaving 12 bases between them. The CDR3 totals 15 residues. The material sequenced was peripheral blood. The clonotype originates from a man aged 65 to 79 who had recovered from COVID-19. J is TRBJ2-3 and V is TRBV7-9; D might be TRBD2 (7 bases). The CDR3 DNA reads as TGTGCCAGCAGCGGGGGGGACATTAGCACAGATACGCAGTATTTT. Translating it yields CASSGGDISTDTQYF.